Below, 2 T cell receptor beta chains from the same sample are listed, as sequenced in a study of blood T cell repertoires in COVID-19. Sequencing used immunoSEQ multiplex PCR; TCRdb keeps in-frame clones, though not all of them. The table has over 45,000 clones, around 70% seen once; the top ten hold around 19%. Sequences were obtained from peripheral blood. These receptor sequences come from a woman aged 50 to 60 with active or convalescent COVID-19.

This clone was observed once. This sequence joins TRBV10-3 and TRBJ2-1, with D hard to call. Germline CDR1 and CDR2: ENHRY and SYGVKD. Trimming removed 4 bases at V and 5 bases at J, with 9 bases between. CDR3 length: 13 residues. This CDR3 reads CAISGDINNEQFF. CDR3 sequence (DNA): TGTGCCATCAGTGGCGACATAAACAATGAGCAGTTCTTC.

The genes are TRBV27 and TRBJ2-3; 9 bases match TRBD2. After removal of 4 bases from V and 4 bases from J, the junction contained 15 bases not matched to a gene. The CDR3 spans 18 residues. The germline gives CDR1 MNHEY, CDR2 SMNVEV (reference sequence). Here the CDR3 DNA reads TGTGCCAGCAGTTCCCCCCTGCGGGAGGGTCTGGGGTCAGATACGCAGTATTTT. Translating it yields CASSSPLREGLGSDTQYF.